This T cell receptor (beta chain) stems from a study of CD8+ T cells in alopecia areata. Study as a whole: Oral tofacitinib, 5 to 10 mg twice daily, was given in an open-label trial. For treated patients, severity scores reflected the percentage of scalp area affected.

Treatment described: oral pan-JAK inhibitor, 5-10 mg twice daily. Reverse transcribed after extraction, RNA yielded cDNA as the sequencing template. Method: immunoSEQ multiplex PCR; TCRdb's copy keeps in-frame clones and lacks some. This table has 110,000 or so clones, 55% to 60% appearing once. The material sequenced was CD4+ T cells sorted from blood, taken at week 24, from a patient treated with tofacitinib. This receptor was taken from a human donor with alopecia areata.

DNA for the CDR3: TGTGCCTGGAGTGTAAGAGGAGCCGAAGCTTTCTTT. Translating it yields CAWSVRGAEAFF. This chain uses TRBV30 with TRBJ1-1, with no clear D. Trimming left V 0 bases short and J 8 bases short, with 10 bases between. Germline CDR1 reads GTSNPN; CDR2 reads SVGIG (reference sequence). The CDR3 is made up of 12 amino acids.